Presented here are 32 T cell receptor beta chains from one specimen sequenced in a study of beta chain features in type 1 diabetes. The study reverse transcribed the entire isolated RNA, so it sequenced expressed TCRB transcripts. Some clones are missing from TCRdb's copy, which holds only in-frame ones; the method was immunoSEQ multiplex PCR. The data show over 100,000 clones, with about 16% seen just once and 2.3% held by the top ten. What these receptors recognize is not known. General study findings and limits: In all four CD4+ subsets, TCRB CDR3 length was significantly, moderately reduced in type 1 diabetes.

The source material was central memory CD4+ T cells from blood. The source of these receptors is a young man with type 1 diabetes.

The rearrangement uses TRBV25-1 and TRBJ1-1; D not resolved. The germline V and J ends were trimmed by 6 bases and 0 bases, with 11 bases remaining between them. The germline V gene has CDR1 MGHDK and CDR2 SYGVNS. The CDR3 has 14 residues. In nucleotides, the CDR3 is TGTGCCAGCAGACCTCCGACCGTGAACACTGAAGCTTTCTTT. As protein: CASRPPTVNTEAFF.

This rearrangement joins TRBV27 to TRBJ2-7; no reliable D call. The CDR3 is 12 amino acids. The V end was cut by 4 bases, the J end by 2 bases, with 6 bases between. Germline V gene data show CDR1 as MNHEY and CDR2 as SMNVEV (reference sequence). The CDR3 DNA follows: TGTGCCAGCAGTTCAAGGACCTACGAGCAGTACTTC. It specifies CASSSRTYEQYF.

This clone was observed a few times. The CDR3 protein is CASSLELPRQGIQLYGYTF. CDR3 DNA: TGTGCCAGCAGCCTTGAACTACCTAGACAGGGAATACAGCTCTATGGCTACACCTTC. V is TRBV4-2 and J is TRBJ1-2; 7 bases are a match to TRBD1. Germline V gene lookup returns CDR1 LGHNA and CDR2 YNFKEQ. The CDR3 is 19 residues long. Unmatched junction bases numbered 21, after V lost 4 bases and J lost 4 bases.

This chain uses TRBV28 with TRBJ2-3; D gene uncertain. Germline CDR1 reads MDHEN; CDR2 reads SYDVKM. Trimming shortened V by 6 bases and J by 4 bases, and 8 bases separated the two germline ends. This CDR3 comprises 12 residues. This chain's CDR3 is CASRGSADTQYF. CDR3 bases: TGTGCCAGCAGGGGCTCCGCAGATACGCAGTATTTT.

This chain links TRBV30 with TRBJ2-5; 8 nucleotides align to TRBD1. The germline CDR1 and CDR2 sequences are GTSNPN and SVGIG (reference sequence). J lost 5 bases, V lost 2 bases, and 1 base had no gene match. This CDR3 contains 12 residues. The CDR3 spells CAWSQGAETQYF. The CDR3 region has the DNA TGTGCCTGGAGTCAGGGGGCCGAGACCCAGTACTTC. The variable domain in full, completed from reference TRBV30 and TRBJ2-5, reads SQTIHQWPATLVQPVGSPLSLECTVEGTSNPNLYWYRQAAGRGLQLLFYSVGIGQISSEVPQNLSASRPQDRQFILSSKKLLLSDSGFYLCAWSQGAETQYFGPGTRLLVL.

This clone has a handful of counts. The chain recombines TRBV4-1 with TRBJ1-5; possibly TRBD1 for D (6 bases). Per germline, CDR1 MGHRA and CDR2 YSYEKL. Trimming took off 4 bases at V and 7 bases at J, with 11 bases between the two ends. The CDR3 length is 13 residues. The CDR3 DNA is TGCGCCAGCAGCCTACAGGGTAACCAGCCCCAGCATTTT. Translation: CASSLQGNQPQHF.

The chain is built from TRBV30 and TRBJ2-7, with TRBD1 matching 10 bases. The CDR3 contains 13 residues. Germline V CDR1 and CDR2: GTSNPN, SVGIG (reference sequence). The V gene end was trimmed by 7 bases and the J gene end by 6 bases; junction bases not matched to a gene: 9. CDR3 residues: CASSGGQGSEQYF. CDR3 coding DNA: TGTGCCTCATCCGGGGGACAGGGGAGCGAGCAGTACTTC.

This chain uses TRBV2 with TRBJ1-1; D call uncertain. V dropped 6 bases and J dropped 5 bases, with 7 bases sitting between them. CDR3 length equals 11 residues. Germline CDR1 reads SNHLY; CDR2 reads FYNNEI. This chain's CDR3 is CASRRVTEAFF. As DNA, the CDR3 is TGTGCCAGCAGGCGGGTAACTGAAGCTTTCTTT.

This clone was seen more than once but under ten times. The chain has TRBV29-1 and TRBJ1-1; D perhaps matches TRBD1 (5 bases). CDR3 size: 14 residues. V shed 1 base and J shed 1 base, with 10 bases lying between them. Per germline, CDR1 SQVTM and CDR2 ANQGSEA. The CDR3 reads CSVEVVGGNTEAFF. For the CDR3, the DNA is TGCAGCGTTGAAGTCGTCGGGGGGAACACTGAAGCTTTCTTT.

The CDR3 is CASSYDSQGTEAFF. The CDR3 bases are TGTGCCAGCAGTTACGATAGTCAGGGGACTGAAGCTTTCTTT. The gene calls are TRBV6-6 and TRBJ1-1; a weak D match, TRBD1 (6 bases). The length of the CDR3 is 14 residues. Germline V CDR1 and CDR2: MNHNY, SVGAGI (reference sequence). V lost 2 bases and J 5 bases, leaving 12 bases between the germline ends.

This clone has just a few counts. The chain carries TRBV6-6 and TRBJ2-5, with 8 bases fitting TRBD1. The CDR3 loop spans 15 amino acids. Germline-derived CDR1 and CDR2 are MNHNY and SVGAGI (reference sequence). The V segment lost 2 bases and the J segment 2 bases; nucleotides outside the gene matches: 4. CDR3 loop: CASSYTGGDQETQYF. The CDR3 DNA follows: TGTGCCAGCAGTTACACAGGGGGTGATCAAGAGACCCAGTACTTC.

The chain joins TRBV7-2 to TRBJ1-6, with 9 bases that match TRBD1. Germline values: CDR1 SGHTA, CDR2 FQGNSA. The J segment lost 8 bases and the V segment lost 4 bases, leaving 3 bases of the junction unmatched. This CDR3 region has 14 residues. Here the CDR3 reads CASSSRDRDSPLHF. DNA for the CDR3: TGTGCCAGCAGCTCACGGGACAGGGATTCACCCCTCCACTTT.

There are a few counts of this clone. The rearrangement links TRBV11-1 to TRBJ1-4, with D possibly being TRBD1 (6 bases). The CDR3 is 15 amino acids. The germline CDR1 and CDR2 sequences are SGHAT and FQDESV (reference sequence). Trimming took 5 bases from V and 7 from J, leaving 17 bases between them. CDR3 residues: CASSANQGSREKLFF. CDR3 nucleotides: TGTGCCAGCAGCGCAAACCAGGGGAGTCGTGAAAAACTGTTTTTT. Using reference TRBV11-1 and TRBJ1-4 for the parts outside the CDR3, the full variable domain is EAEVAQSPRYKITEKSQAVAFWCDPISGHATLYWYRQILGQGPELLVQFQDESVVDDSQLPKDRFSAERLKGVDSTLKIQPAELGDSAMYLCASSANQGSREKLFFGSGTQLSVL.

This clone has just a few counts. The V call is TRBV18, the J call TRBJ2-3, with 13 nucleotides matching TRBD2. V lost 3 bases, J lost 1 base, and 7 bases stayed unmatched. Germline CDR1 is KGHSH and CDR2 is LQKENI. The CDR3 totals 18 residues. The CDR3 coding sequence is TGTGCCAGCTCACCGGGACTAGCGGGGACTCTCGGCACAGATACGCAGTATTTT. Its translation: CASSPGLAGTLGTDTQYF.

Only a few counts were recorded for this clone. The V gene is TRBV29-1, the J gene TRBJ2-1; the D gene is possibly TRBD2 (6 bases). Germline CDR1 reads SQVTM; CDR2 reads ANQGSEA. The length of the CDR3 is 14 residues. V was cut by 6 bases and J by 6 bases, with 18 bases left in between. CDR3 region: CSVTLAVGGNEQFF. The CDR3 bases are TGCAGCGTGACATTGGCGGTCGGGGGCAATGAGCAGTTCTTC.

The V call is TRBV29-1, the J call TRBJ2-5; TRBD2 is a possible D gene (6 bases). The CDR3 is 13 amino acids. CDR1 is SQVTM, CDR2 ANQGSEA, per germline. Trimming cost V 0 bases and J 4 bases, with 9 bases left between them. The CDR3 loop is CSVEEGGRETQYF. For the CDR3, the DNA is TGCAGCGTTGAAGAGGGGGGACGAGAGACCCAGTACTTC.

This chain uses TRBV28 with TRBJ1-4; D uncertain. The V end lost 2 bases, the J end lost 2 bases, and 9 bases lay between the germline ends. The CDR3 runs 15 residues. Germline V gene lookup returns CDR1 MDHEN and CDR2 SYDVKM. For the CDR3, the DNA is TGTGCCAGCAGTTTAAGAGGGATTACTAATGAAAAACTGTTTTTT. It is translated as CASSLRGITNEKLFF.

The sample holds a few counts of this clone. CDR3 residues: CASSVGRVDTGELFF. In DNA, the CDR3 is TGTGCCAGCAGCGTAGGCAGGGTGGACACCGGGGAGCTGTTTTTT. This sequence joins TRBV9 and TRBJ2-2; the D gene is possibly TRBD1 (5 bases). The germline V gene encodes CDR1 SGDLS and CDR2 YYNGEE. Trimming took off 0 bases at V and 3 bases at J, with 9 bases between the two ends. The CDR3 is 15 amino acids. The whole variable domain, filled in from reference TRBV9 and TRBJ2-2, reads DSGVTQTPKHLITATGQRVTLRCSPRSGDLSVYWYQQSLDQGLQFLIQYYNGEERAKGNILERFSAQQFPDLHSELNLSSLELGDSALYFCASSVGRVDTGELFFGEGSRLTVL.

This chain connects TRBV7-6 to TRBJ2-7; TRBD1 matches at 7 bases. From germline, CDR1 is SGHVS and CDR2 FNYEAQ. The CDR3 totals 12 residues. The ends lost 0 bases at V and 11 bases at J; junction bases unmatched: 4. CDR3 amino acids: CASSLATGKEYF. CDR3 coding DNA: TGTGCCAGCAGCTTAGCGACAGGGAAGGAGTACTTC.

This chain joins TRBV6-1 and TRBJ2-7; 10 nucleotides align to TRBD1. CDR3 length: 14 residues. Germline V gene lookup returns CDR1 MNHNS and CDR2 SASEGT. The J segment lost 5 bases and the V segment lost 7 bases, leaving 8 bases of the junction unmatched. CDR3 residues: CASTPWGQGNEQYF. The CDR3 DNA follows: TGTGCCAGCACCCCATGGGGACAGGGGAACGAGCAGTACTTC.

J is TRBJ2-7 and V is TRBV5-4; 8 bases are shared with TRBD1. Germline CDR1 is SGHNT and CDR2 is YYREEE (reference sequence). Germline trimming cut 4 bases from V and 0 bases from J; bases unmatched to any gene: 9. The CDR3 runs to 16 residues. The CDR3 loop is CASSTWTGLSSYEQYF. The CDR3 DNA is TGTGCCAGCAGCACCTGGACAGGGCTTAGCTCCTACGAGCAGTACTTC.

V gene TRBV28 combines with J gene TRBJ1-5; TRBD1 agrees at 7 bases. The CDR3 has 14 amino acids. CDR1 is MDHEN, CDR2 SYDVKM, per germline. V lost 3 bases to trimming and J lost 5 bases; unmatched junction nucleotides: 4. DNA of the CDR3: TGTGCCAGCAGTTTGACAGGGCCCCATCAGCCCCAGCATTTT. Protein sequence: CASSLTGPHQPQHF.

This clone was seen a few times. For the CDR3, the DNA is TGTGCCAGCAGCGTAGCACCAACCGACCGTGAAAAACTGTTTTTT. This sequence encodes CASSVAPTDREKLFF. The rearrangement links TRBV9 to TRBJ1-4; D unresolved. This CDR3 comprises 15 residues. The germline V and J ends were trimmed by 0 bases and 7 bases, with 13 bases remaining between them. The germline V gene has CDR1 SGDLS and CDR2 YYNGEE.

The chain employs TRBV13 and TRBJ2-1; either TRBD1 or TRBD2 may supply D (5 bases each). The CDR3 is 17 amino acids. Trimming took 0 bases from V and 0 from J, leaving 12 bases between them. The germline V gene has CDR1 PRHDT and CDR2 FYEKMQ (reference sequence). CDR3 sequence (DNA): TGTGCCAGCAGCTTAGGAGGGGAGCCCGGCTCCTACAATGAGCAGTTCTTC. Translated: CASSLGGEPGSYNEQFF.

This clone has only a few counts. The chain is built from TRBV7-8 and TRBJ1-2; a possible D gene is TRBD1 (5 bases). The CDR3 is 16 residues long. V lost 0 bases, J lost 2 bases, and 13 bases lay in between. In germline, CDR1 is SGHVS, CDR2 FQNEAQ. The CDR3 DNA reads TGTGCCAGCAGCTTAGCGAGGGGACCGTCGAACTATGGCTACACCTTC. It translates to CASSLARGPSNYGYTF.

J is TRBJ1-6 and V is TRBV5-1; D ambiguous. The V and J ends lost 0 bases and 8 bases respectively, with 12 bases between them. There are 15 residues in the CDR3. Germline values: CDR1 SGHRS, CDR2 YFSETQ. DNA for the CDR3: TGCGCCAGCAGCTTGGAAGGCAAGAAGGATTCACCCCTCCACTTT. Its translation is CASSLEGKKDSPLHF.

The chain is built from TRBV4-3 and TRBJ2-7, with D possibly matching TRBD2 (6 bases). The V and J ends lost 3 bases and 0 bases respectively, with 12 bases between them. Germline values: CDR1 LGHNA, CDR2 YSLEER. The CDR3 runs to 15 residues. The CDR3 coding sequence is TGCGCCAGCAGCCACCTCGGACTAAACTCCTACGAGCAGTACTTC. It specifies CASSHLGLNSYEQYF.

This clone was detected only a few times. The chain couples TRBV14 to TRBJ2-7; TRBD1 aligns across 7 bases. CDR3 length equals 13 residues. J was trimmed by 9 bases and V by 0 bases; bases with no gene match: 5. Germline values: CDR1 SGHDN, CDR2 FVKESK. CDR3 residues: CASSQERAGGQYF. In DNA form, the CDR3 reads TGTGCCAGCAGCCAAGAGAGGGCAGGGGGGCAGTACTTC.

This clone was picked up a small number of times. The chain is built from TRBV28 and TRBJ1-5; unclear D gene. CDR1 is MDHEN, CDR2 SYDVKM, per germline. This CDR3 is built from 13 residues. V was shortened by 3 bases and J by 6 bases, with 9 bases between the two germline ends. CDR3: CASSFEVIQPQHF. CDR3 bases: TGTGCCAGCAGTTTTGAGGTTATTCAGCCCCAGCATTTT.

This clone was seen a handful of times. The chain joins TRBV28 to TRBJ2-7; weak D call: TRBD1 (6 bases). Trimming took 11 bases from V and 6 from J, leaving 17 bases between them. Germline-derived CDR1 and CDR2 are MDHEN and SYDVKM. CDR3 size: 12 residues. The CDR3 loop is CASRGTIAEQYF. The CDR3 DNA is TGTGCCTCGAGGGGGACGATCGCCGAGCAGTACTTC.

The V and J genes are TRBV30 and TRBJ2-7; TRBD1 aligns across 7 bases. V shed 0 bases, J shed 6 bases, and the junction held 5 bases outside the gene matches. Germline CDR1 and CDR2: GTSNPN and SVGIG (reference sequence). The CDR3 has 13 amino acids. As DNA, the CDR3 is TGTGCCTGGAGTGTAGGGACAGACCTCGAGCAGTACTTC. Residues: CAWSVGTDLEQYF.

This clone was seen a handful of times. The chain recombines TRBV5-6 with TRBJ2-3; TRBD2 agrees at 10 bases. The CDR3 has 17 amino acids. V trimming: 1 base; J trimming: 2 bases; junction bases outside the gene matches: 7. Germline V gene sequence: CDR1 SGHDT, CDR2 YYEEEE. The CDR3 loop is CASSLLLAGGLTDTQYF. The DNA for the CDR3 is TGTGCCAGCAGCTTGTTATTAGCGGGGGGCCTCACAGATACGCAGTATTTT.